Listed below are T cell receptor beta chains from one sample, sequenced in a study of T cell changes during pregnancy in multiple sclerosis. Data came from immunoSEQ multiplex PCR; TCRdb stores just in-frame clones and leaves some out. The profile shows around 57,000 clones, about 90% of them singletons. The sequences come from CD4+ T cells from peripheral blood mononuclear cells, collected after pregnancy. These receptors came from a female donor in good health, enrolled as a control in a pregnancy study. Each CDR3 is given with its conserved first and last residue. A D gene is named only where the DNA matches it firmly.

16	TRBV6-6	TRBJ1-2	TRBD1	CASSYTAGGTNYGYTF	TGTGCCAGCAGTTACACCGCAGGGGGCACTAACTATGGCTACACCTTC
13	TRBV14	TRBJ2-7	NA	CASSLAGAYEQYF	TGTGCCAGCAGCCTGGCCGGAGCCTACGAGCAGTACTTC
14	TRBV19	TRBJ2-2	NA	CASRQFRSAGELFF	TGTGCCAGTAGACAGTTTAGATCAGCCGGGGAGCTGTTTTTT
13	TRBV9	TRBJ2-1	NA	CASSLPPGKEQFF	TGTGCCAGCAGCCTCCCGCCGGGGAAAGAGCAGTTCTTC
11	TRBV6-1	TRBJ1-5	NA	CATAVNQPQHF	TGTGCTACGGCGGTCAATCAGCCCCAGCATTTT
14	TRBV6-6	TRBJ1-2	TRBD1	CASRTIDRAVGYTF	TGTGCCAGCAGAACGATCGACAGGGCTGTTGGCTACACCTTC
13	TRBV7-2	TRBJ1-1	NA	CASSNAGALEAFF	TGTGCCAGCAGCAACGCTGGGGCCCTGGAAGCTTTCTTT
12	TRBV30	TRBJ1-2	TRBD1	CAWSHGQGGYTF	TGTGCCTGGAGTCACGGACAGGGAGGCTACACCTTC
14	TRBV7-9	TRBJ1-2	NA	CASSWQGGYYGYTF	TGTGCCAGCAGCTGGCAAGGGGGATACTATGGCTACACCTTC
16	TRBV6-6	TRBJ1-2	NA	CASSQRVIQGNYGYTF	TGTGCCAGCAGCCAAAGAGTTATACAGGGAAACTATGGCTACACCTTC
15	TRBV5-1	TRBJ1-4	NA	CASSSTVATNEKLFF	TGCGCCAGCAGCTCTACAGTGGCAACTAATGAAAAACTGTTTTTT
18	TRBV5-1	TRBJ2-1	NA	CASSLDGQPRAPYNEQFF	TGCGCCAGCAGCTTGGATGGGCAGCCGAGGGCTCCCTACAATGAGCAGTTCTTC
11	TRBV6-5	TRBJ1-1	NA	CASRVNTEAFF	TGTGCTTCCCGGGTGAACACTGAAGCTTTCTTT